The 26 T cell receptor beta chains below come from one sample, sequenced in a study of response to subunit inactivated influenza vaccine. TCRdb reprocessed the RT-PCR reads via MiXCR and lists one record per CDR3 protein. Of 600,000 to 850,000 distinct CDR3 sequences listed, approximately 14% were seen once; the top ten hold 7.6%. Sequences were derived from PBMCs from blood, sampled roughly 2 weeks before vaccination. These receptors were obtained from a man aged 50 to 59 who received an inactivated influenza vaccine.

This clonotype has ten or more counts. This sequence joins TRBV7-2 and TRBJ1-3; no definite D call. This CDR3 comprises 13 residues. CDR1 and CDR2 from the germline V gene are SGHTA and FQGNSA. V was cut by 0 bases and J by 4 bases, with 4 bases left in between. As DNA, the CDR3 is TGTGCCAGCAGCTTAGCGACAGGAAACACCATATATTTT. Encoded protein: CASSLATGNTIYF.

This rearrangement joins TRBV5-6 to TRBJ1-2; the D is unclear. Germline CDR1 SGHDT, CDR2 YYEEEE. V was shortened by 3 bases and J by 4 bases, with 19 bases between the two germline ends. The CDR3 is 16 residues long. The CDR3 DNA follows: TGTGCCAGCAGCTCTTTGATGAGGCCGGAATCCTATGGCTACACCTTC. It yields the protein CASSSLMRPESYGYTF.

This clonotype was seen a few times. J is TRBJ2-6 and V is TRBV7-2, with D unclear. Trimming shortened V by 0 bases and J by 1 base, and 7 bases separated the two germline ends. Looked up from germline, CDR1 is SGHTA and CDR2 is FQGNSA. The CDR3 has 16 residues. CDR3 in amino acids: CASSLALWSGANVLTF. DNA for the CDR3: TGTGCCAGCAGCTTAGCGCTGTGGTCTGGGGCCAACGTCCTGACTTTC.

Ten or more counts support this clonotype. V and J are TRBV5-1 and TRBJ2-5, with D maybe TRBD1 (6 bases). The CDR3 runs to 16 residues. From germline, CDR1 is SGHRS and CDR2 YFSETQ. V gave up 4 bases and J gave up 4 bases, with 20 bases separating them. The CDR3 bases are TGCGCCAGCAGCATCACACCTCAGGGGAGTGGAGAGACCCAGTACTTC. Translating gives CASSITPQGSGETQYF.

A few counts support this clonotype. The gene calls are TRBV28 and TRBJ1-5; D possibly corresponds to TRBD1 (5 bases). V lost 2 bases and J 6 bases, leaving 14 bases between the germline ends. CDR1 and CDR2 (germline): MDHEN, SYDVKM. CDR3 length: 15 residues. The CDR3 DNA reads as TGTGCCAGCAGTTTAAGTCCAGGGATCCCTCAGCCCCAGCATTTT. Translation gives CASSLSPGIPQPQHF.

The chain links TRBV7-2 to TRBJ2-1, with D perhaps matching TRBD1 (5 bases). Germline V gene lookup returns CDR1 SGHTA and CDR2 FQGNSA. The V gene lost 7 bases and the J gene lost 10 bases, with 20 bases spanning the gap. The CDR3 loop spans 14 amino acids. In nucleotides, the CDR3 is TGTGCCAGCACCCATGGGGCTTTCGTGGGGGAGCAGTTCTTC. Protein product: CASTHGAFVGEQFF.

This chain's CDR3 is CSASGSGGLYNEQFF. The CDR3 DNA sequence: TGCAGTGCTAGCGGCAGCGGGGGCCTATACAATGAGCAGTTCTTC. This chain connects TRBV20-1 to TRBJ2-1; TRBD2 matches at 8 bases. This CDR3 is 15 amino acids long. V gave up 3 bases and J gave up 4 bases; unmatched junction bases: 8. The germline V gene encodes CDR1 DFQATT and CDR2 SNEGSKA (reference sequence).

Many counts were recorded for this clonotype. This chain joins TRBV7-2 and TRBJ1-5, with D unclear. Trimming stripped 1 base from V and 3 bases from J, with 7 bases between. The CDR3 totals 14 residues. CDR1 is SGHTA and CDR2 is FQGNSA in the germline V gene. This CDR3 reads CASSLDLANQPQHF. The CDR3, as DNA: TGTGCCAGCAGCTTAGACCTAGCCAATCAGCCCCAGCATTTT.

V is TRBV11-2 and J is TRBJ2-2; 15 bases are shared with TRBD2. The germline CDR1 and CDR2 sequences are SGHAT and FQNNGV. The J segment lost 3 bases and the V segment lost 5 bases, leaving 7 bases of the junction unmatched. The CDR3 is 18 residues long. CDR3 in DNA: TGTGCCAGCAGCCCCGGGACTAGCGGGGGGAGGTACACCGGGGAGCTGTTTTTT. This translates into CASSPGTSGGRYTGELFF.

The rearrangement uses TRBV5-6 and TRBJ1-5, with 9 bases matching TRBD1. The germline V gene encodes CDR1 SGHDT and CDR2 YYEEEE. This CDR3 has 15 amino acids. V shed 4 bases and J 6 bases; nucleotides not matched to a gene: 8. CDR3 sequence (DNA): TGTGCCAGCAGCCTGACACAGGGGGCTCGTCAGCCCCAGCATTTT. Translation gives CASSLTQGARQPQHF.

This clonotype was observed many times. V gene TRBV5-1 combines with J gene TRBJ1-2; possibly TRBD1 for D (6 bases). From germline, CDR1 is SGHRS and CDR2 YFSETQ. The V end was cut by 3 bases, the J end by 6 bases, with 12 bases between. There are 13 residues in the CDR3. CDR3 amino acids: CASSYHREDGYTF. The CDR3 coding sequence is TGCGCCAGCAGCTACCACAGGGAAGATGGCTACACCTTC.

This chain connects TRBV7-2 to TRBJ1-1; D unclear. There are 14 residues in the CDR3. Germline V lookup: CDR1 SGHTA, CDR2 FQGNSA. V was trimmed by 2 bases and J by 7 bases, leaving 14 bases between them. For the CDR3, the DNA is TGTGCCAGCAGCTTAAGTGGGTGGTACGGTGAAGCTTTCTTT. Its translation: CASSLSGWYGEAFF.

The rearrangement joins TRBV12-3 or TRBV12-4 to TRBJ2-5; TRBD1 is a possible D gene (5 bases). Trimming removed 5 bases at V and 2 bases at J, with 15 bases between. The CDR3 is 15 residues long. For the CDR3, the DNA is TGTGCCAGCAGTCCGGACAATCCTAGACAAGAGACCCAGTACTTC. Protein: CASSPDNPRQETQYF.

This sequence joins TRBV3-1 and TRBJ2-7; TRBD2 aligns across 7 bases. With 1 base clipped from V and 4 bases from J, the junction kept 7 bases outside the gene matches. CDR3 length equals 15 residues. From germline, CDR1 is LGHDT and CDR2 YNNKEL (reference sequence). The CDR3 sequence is CASSQGRLAVYEQYF. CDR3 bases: TGTGCCAGCAGCCAAGGCCGACTAGCAGTTTACGAGCAGTACTTC.

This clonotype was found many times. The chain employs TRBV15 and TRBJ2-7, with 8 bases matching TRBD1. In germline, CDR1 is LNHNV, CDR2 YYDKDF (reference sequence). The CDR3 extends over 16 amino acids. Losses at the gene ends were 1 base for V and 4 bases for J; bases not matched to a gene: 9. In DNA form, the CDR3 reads TGTGCCACCAGCAGAGTTTTTCGGGACAGGAGTTACGAGCAGTACTTC. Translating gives CATSRVFRDRSYEQYF.

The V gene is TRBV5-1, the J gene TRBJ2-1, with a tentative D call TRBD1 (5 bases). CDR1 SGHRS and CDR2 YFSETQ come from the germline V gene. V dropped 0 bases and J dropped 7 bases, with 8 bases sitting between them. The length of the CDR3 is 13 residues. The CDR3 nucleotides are TGCGCCAGCAGCTTGGCAGGGAAGAATGAGCAGTTCTTC. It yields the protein CASSLAGKNEQFF.

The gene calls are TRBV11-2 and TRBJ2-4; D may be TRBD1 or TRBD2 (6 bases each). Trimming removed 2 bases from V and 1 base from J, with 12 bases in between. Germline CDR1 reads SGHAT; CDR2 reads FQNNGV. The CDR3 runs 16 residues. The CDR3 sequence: CASSLSGAAAKNIQYF. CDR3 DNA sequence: TGTGCCAGCAGCTTATCGGGGGCGGCGGCCAAAAACATTCAGTACTTC.

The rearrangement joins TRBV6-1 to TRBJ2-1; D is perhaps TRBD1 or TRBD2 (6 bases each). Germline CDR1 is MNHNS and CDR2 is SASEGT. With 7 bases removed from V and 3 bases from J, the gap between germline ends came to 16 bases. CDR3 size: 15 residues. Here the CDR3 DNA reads TGTGCCAGCAAATCGGGGGCACTCCTCTACAATGAGCAGTTCTTC. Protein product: CASKSGALLYNEQFF.

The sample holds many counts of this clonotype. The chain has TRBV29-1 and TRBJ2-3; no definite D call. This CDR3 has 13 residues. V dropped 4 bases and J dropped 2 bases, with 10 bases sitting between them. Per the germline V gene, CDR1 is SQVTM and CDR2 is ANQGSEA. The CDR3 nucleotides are TGCAGCGTTGGAAGACTGTACACAGATACGCAGTATTTT. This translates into CSVGRLYTDTQYF.

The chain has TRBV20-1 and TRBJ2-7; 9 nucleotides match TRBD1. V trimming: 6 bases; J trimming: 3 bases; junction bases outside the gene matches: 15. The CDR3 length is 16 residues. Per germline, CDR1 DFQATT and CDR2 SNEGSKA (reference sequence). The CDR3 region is CSANSGTGRGLYEQYF. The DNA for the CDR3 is TGCAGTGCCAACAGCGGGACAGGGCGAGGGCTCTACGAGCAGTACTTC.

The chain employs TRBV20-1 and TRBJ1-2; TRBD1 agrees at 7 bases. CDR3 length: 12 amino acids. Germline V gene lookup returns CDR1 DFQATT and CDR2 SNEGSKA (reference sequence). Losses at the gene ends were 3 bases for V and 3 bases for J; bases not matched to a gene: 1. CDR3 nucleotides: TGCAGTGCTAGTCAGGGGGACTATGGCTACACCTTC. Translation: CSASQGDYGYTF.

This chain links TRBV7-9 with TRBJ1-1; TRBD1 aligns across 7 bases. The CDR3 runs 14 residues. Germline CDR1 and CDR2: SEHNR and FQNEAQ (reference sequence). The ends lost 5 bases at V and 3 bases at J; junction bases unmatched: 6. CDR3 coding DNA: TGTGCCAGCAGCCTAGGGGGCAGCCACACTGAAGCTTTCTTT. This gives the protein CASSLGGSHTEAFF.

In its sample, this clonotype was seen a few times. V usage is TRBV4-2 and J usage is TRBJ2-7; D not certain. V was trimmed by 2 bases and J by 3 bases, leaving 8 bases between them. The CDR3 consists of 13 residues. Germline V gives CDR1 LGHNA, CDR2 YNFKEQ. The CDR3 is CASSQKSGYEQYF. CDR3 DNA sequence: TGTGCCAGCAGCCAAAAATCGGGCTACGAGCAGTACTTC.

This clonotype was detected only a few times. The chain's CDR3 is CASSPTGTGDTQYF. In DNA, the CDR3 is TGCGCCAGCAGCCCTACAGGGACCGGGGATACGCAGTATTTT. The J gene is TRBJ2-3, the V gene TRBV5-1; possibly TRBD1 for D (6 bases). Deletions cut 4 bases from V and 6 bases from J, with 15 bases between. CDR1 SGHRS and CDR2 YFSETQ come from the germline V gene. The CDR3 contains 14 residues.

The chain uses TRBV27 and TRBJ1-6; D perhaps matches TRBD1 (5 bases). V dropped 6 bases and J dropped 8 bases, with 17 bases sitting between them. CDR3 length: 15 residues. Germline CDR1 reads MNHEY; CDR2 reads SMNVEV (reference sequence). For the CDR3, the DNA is TGTGCCAGCAGACCATGGGACCGGGGGTATTCACCCCTCCACTTT. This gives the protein CASRPWDRGYSPLHF.

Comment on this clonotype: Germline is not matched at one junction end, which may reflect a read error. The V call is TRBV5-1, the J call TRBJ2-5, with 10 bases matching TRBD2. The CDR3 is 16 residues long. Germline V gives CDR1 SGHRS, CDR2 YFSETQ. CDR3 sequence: CASSSGLAETQESQYF. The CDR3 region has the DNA TGCGCCAGCAGCTCCGGACTAGCGGAGACCCAAGAGTCCCAGTACTTC.